One sample yielded the 28 T cell receptor beta chains listed below, sequenced in a study of blood T cell repertoires in COVID-19. Assay: immunoSEQ multiplex PCR; the TCRdb copy retains only in-frame clones and omits some. This sample has fewer than 400,000 clones; approximately 91% occur once, and the top ten carry 3.9%. Source material: PBMCs or T cells enriched from blood (not recorded which). All receptors derive from a woman in her 30s who had been exposed to COVID-19.

The chain links TRBV4-2 to TRBJ1-4, with TRBD1 identical over 10 bases. Trimming at V came to 0 bases and at J to 13 bases, leaving 11 bases not matched to a gene. The CDR3 loop spans 16 amino acids. CDR1 and CDR2 from the germline V gene are LGHNA and YNFKEQ. The CDR3 region is CASSQDGDRGLYGLFF. CDR3 nucleotide sequence: TGTGCCAGCAGCCAAGACGGGGACAGGGGCCTTTATGGACTGTTTTTT.

V is TRBV6-6 and J is TRBJ1-1, with 7 bases fitting TRBD1. The ends lost 6 bases at V and 3 bases at J; junction bases unmatched: 4. The CDR3 covers 13 residues. Germline CDR1 and CDR2: MNHNY and SVGAGI (reference sequence). In DNA, the CDR3 is TGTGCCAGCAGCAACAGGGGATACACTGAAGCTTTCTTT. Translating gives CASSNRGYTEAFF.

The chain uses TRBV3-1 (or the pseudogene TRBV3-2) and TRBJ1-2, with a weak D call TRBD1 (6 bases). Trimming stripped 0 bases from V and 7 bases from J, with 18 bases between. Germline V CDR1 and CDR2: LGHDT, YNNKEL (reference sequence). The CDR3 totals 16 residues. Written as DNA, the CDR3 is TGTGCCAGCAGCCAAGAAAGGACAGCGGGACGGGCTGGCTACACCTTC. As protein: CASSQERTAGRAGYTF.

The J gene is TRBJ1-2, the V gene TRBV5-1; D is unresolved. The ends were cut back, 0 bases at V and 0 bases at J, with 9 bases in the middle. CDR1 and CDR2 from the germline V gene are SGHRS and YFSETQ. This CDR3 comprises 15 residues. The CDR3 spells CASSLAPGANYGYTF. The CDR3 nucleotides read TGCGCCAGCAGCTTGGCTCCCGGAGCTAACTATGGCTACACCTTC.

V gene TRBV5-4 combines with J gene TRBJ1-6, with 8 bases matching TRBD1. V lost 4 bases and J lost 8; bases outside the gene matches: 5. Per the germline V gene, CDR1 is SGHNT and CDR2 is YYREEE (reference sequence). The CDR3 is 14 residues long. This chain's CDR3 is CASSQTGDYSPLHF. CDR3 DNA sequence: TGTGCCAGCAGCCAGACAGGGGATTATTCACCCCTCCACTTT.

J is TRBJ1-2 and V is TRBV5-1, with 7 bases identical to TRBD1. Trimming cost V 1 base and J 0 bases; bases outside gene matches: 3. Germline CDR1 reads SGHRS; CDR2 reads YFSETQ. The CDR3 spans 15 residues. The CDR3 DNA reads TGCGCCAGCAGCTTGCTAGGACAGGCTAACTATGGCTACACCTTC. It is translated as CASSLLGQANYGYTF.

The chain combines TRBV5-1 with TRBJ2-2; 11 positions agree with TRBD2. In germline, CDR1 is SGHRS, CDR2 YFSETQ. V dropped 3 bases and J dropped 6; count of bases not matched to a gene: 1. The CDR3 runs 14 residues. The CDR3 sequence is CASSSSGGPGELFF. The CDR3, as DNA: TGCGCCAGCAGCTCTAGCGGGGGGCCCGGGGAGCTGTTTTTT.

The chain links TRBV12-3 or TRBV12-4 to TRBJ2-5; TRBD1 matches at 7 bases. This CDR3 contains 13 residues. V shed 6 bases and J 4 bases; nucleotides not matched to a gene: 5. The CDR3 is CASRTNRGETQYF. The CDR3 DNA is TGTGCCAGCAGGACGAACAGGGGAGAGACCCAGTACTTC.

This chain connects TRBV19 to TRBJ1-2, with 7 bases aligning to TRBD1. The V gene end was trimmed by 5 bases and the J gene end by 8 bases; junction bases not matched to a gene: 11. CDR1 LNHDA and CDR2 SQIVND come from the germline V gene (reference sequence). The CDR3 runs 14 residues. DNA of the CDR3: TGTGCCAGTAGTTTTGGACAGGCCACAGGAGGCTACACCTTC. Translated: CASSFGQATGGYTF.

The chain carries TRBV5-6 and TRBJ2-5, with D maybe TRBD2 (5 bases). The CDR3 is 14 residues long. Germline V lookup: CDR1 SGHDT, CDR2 YYEEEE. Between the trimmed V and J ends, which lost 4 bases and 4 bases, there was a span of 14 bases. The CDR3 loop reads CASSRVGDLETQYF. The DNA of the CDR3 is TGTGCCAGCAGCCGGGTCGGGGATTTAGAGACCCAGTACTTC.

The gene calls are TRBV7-8 and TRBJ2-5; 7 positions agree with TRBD2. This CDR3 is 15 amino acids long. Germline V gene lookup returns CDR1 SGHVS and CDR2 FQNEAQ. V shed 5 bases and J 1 base; nucleotides not matched to a gene: 7. CDR3 sequence (DNA): TGTGCCAGCAGCCTAGGGACTACATTCCAAGAGACCCAGTACTTC. Translation gives CASSLGTTFQETQYF. The full variable domain, its missing parts supplied by reference TRBV7-8 and TRBJ2-5, is GAGVSQSPRYKVAKRGQDVALRCDPISGHVSLFWYQQALGQGPEFLTYFQNEAQLDKSGLPSDRFFAERPEGSVSTLKIQRTQQEDSAVYLCASSLGTTFQETQYFGPGTRLLVL.

The rearrangement joins TRBV6-2 or TRBV6-3 to TRBJ2-3, with a weak D call TRBD2 (6 bases). This CDR3 has 18 amino acids. Germline lookup yields CDR1 MNHEY and CDR2 SVGEGT. The V end was cut by 5 bases, the J end by 3 bases, with 24 bases between. The CDR3 nucleotides read TGTGCCAGCAGTCGTCCGTGGACTCTCCTCCGGGGGACAGATACGCAGTATTTT. Amino acid sequence: CASSRPWTLLRGTDTQYF.

V and J are TRBV5-5 and TRBJ1-5, with D unclear. CDR3 size: 17 residues. In germline, CDR1 is SGHKS, CDR2 YYEKEE (reference sequence). Trimming took 4 bases from V and 0 from J, leaving 17 bases between them. CDR3 sequence reads: CASSQDPRGYSNQPQHF. In nucleotides, the CDR3 is TGTGCCAGCAGCCAAGACCCCCGGGGTTATAGCAATCAGCCCCAGCATTTT.

The V gene is TRBV5-1, the J gene TRBJ2-3; 10 positions match TRBD2. Germline trimming cut 3 bases from V and 4 bases from J; bases unmatched to any gene: 11. This CDR3 region has 17 residues. CDR1 and CDR2 (germline): SGHRS, YFSETQ. CDR3: CASSSGRAGGPADTQYF. The CDR3, as DNA: TGCGCCAGCAGCTCGGGACGAGCGGGGGGGCCCGCAGATACGCAGTATTTT.

This chain uses TRBV5-1 with TRBJ1-1; no clear D. Germline lookup yields CDR1 SGHRS and CDR2 YFSETQ. The CDR3 runs to 11 residues. The V gene lost 4 bases and the J gene lost 3 bases, with 4 bases spanning the gap. The CDR3 coding sequence is TGCGCCAGCAGCAGCTACACTGAAGCTTTCTTT. It codes for CASSSYTEAFF. The complete variable domain, with remaining parts taken from reference TRBV5-1 and TRBJ1-1, reads KAGVTQTPRYLIKTRGQQVTLSCSPISGHRSVSWYQQTPGQGLQFLFEYFSETQRNKGNFPGRFSGRQFSNSRSEMNVSTLELGDSALYLCASSSYTEAFFGQGTRLTVV.

The V gene is TRBV6-5, the J gene TRBJ1-6; a weak D match, TRBD1 (5 bases). The CDR3 consists of 15 residues. V was trimmed by 6 bases and J by 6 bases, leaving 15 bases between them. Germline V gene data show CDR1 as MNHEY and CDR2 as SVGAGI. In nucleotides, the CDR3 is TGTGCCAGCAGCCTGGGGCGCAGCATTAATTCACCCCTCCACTTT. Translated: CASSLGRSINSPLHF.

The chain has TRBV5-1 and TRBJ1-2; D gene uncertain. Germline assignment: CDR1 SGHRS and CDR2 YFSETQ. This CDR3 region has 15 residues. Trimming removed 0 bases at V and 0 bases at J, with 9 bases between. The DNA for the CDR3 is TGCGCCAGCAGCTTGGTACCGCTAGCTAACTATGGCTACACCTTC. This gives the protein CASSLVPLANYGYTF.

This chain joins TRBV5-1 and TRBJ2-4; D might be TRBD2 (5 bases). The CDR3 extends over 17 amino acids. The germline V gene has CDR1 SGHRS and CDR2 YFSETQ. V gave up 0 bases and J gave up 6 bases, with 19 bases separating them. The CDR3 is CASSLGASGGVGNIQYF. CDR3 coding DNA: TGCGCCAGCAGCTTGGGAGCGAGCGGTGGAGTAGGAAACATTCAGTACTTC.

This clone was seen more than once but under ten times. The rearrangement links TRBV7-6 to TRBJ1-6; D perhaps matches TRBD1 (5 bases). The CDR3 loop spans 15 amino acids. Trimming stripped 3 bases from V and 7 bases from J, with 13 bases between. The germline gives CDR1 SGHVS, CDR2 FNYEAQ. This CDR3 reads CASSLREGRNSPLHF. The CDR3 DNA sequence: TGTGCCAGCAGCTTGCGGGAGGGACGGAATTCACCCCTCCACTTT.

The gene calls are TRBV5-1 and TRBJ2-1, with 8 bases that match TRBD2. Looked up from germline, CDR1 is SGHRS and CDR2 is YFSETQ. The junction had 9 bases not matched to a gene; V was cut back by 3 bases and J by 16 bases. The CDR3 has 12 amino acids. The CDR3 loop reads CASSYERGHFFF. The CDR3 nucleotides are TGCGCCAGCAGCTACGAGCGGGGGCATTTCTTCTTC.

The chain combines TRBV19 with TRBJ1-1; 8 nucleotides line up with TRBD1. Germline V gene lookup returns CDR1 LNHDA and CDR2 SQIVND (reference sequence). Trimming removed 5 bases from V and 1 base from J; junction bases left unmatched: 9. This CDR3 is 16 amino acids long. This chain's CDR3 is CASSLGQGAANTEAFF. The DNA of the CDR3 is TGTGCCAGTAGTTTGGGGCAGGGGGCCGCGAACACTGAAGCTTTCTTT. Filled out from reference TRBV19 and TRBJ1-1, the complete variable domain reads DGGITQSPKYLFRKEGQNVTLSCEQNLNHDAMYWYRQDPGQGLRLIYYSQIVNDFQKGDIAEGYSVSREKKESFPLTVTSAQKNPTAFYLCASSLGQGAANTEAFFGQGTRLTVV.

The chain is built from TRBV11-2 and TRBJ1-1; unclear D gene. The CDR3 runs to 14 residues. Trimming left V 3 bases short and J 5 bases short, with 13 bases between. Germline loops: CDR1 SGHAT, CDR2 FQNNGV. CDR3 residues: CASSLGGPTTEAFF. The CDR3, as DNA: TGTGCCAGCAGCTTGGGAGGGCCTACGACTGAAGCTTTCTTT.

The chain employs TRBV9 and TRBJ2-5, with 9 bases aligning to TRBD2. The CDR3 is made up of 16 amino acids. Germline V lookup: CDR1 SGDLS, CDR2 YYNGEE. Trimming took 0 bases from V and 3 from J; bases not matched to a gene: 6. CDR3 protein: CASSVDSGGGKETQYF. In DNA, the CDR3 is TGTGCCAGCAGCGTAGATAGCGGGGGAGGGAAAGAGACCCAGTACTTC.

The V and J genes are TRBV4-1 and TRBJ2-1, with 9 bases lining up with TRBD1. The germline CDR1 and CDR2 sequences are MGHRA and YSYEKL. This CDR3 has 18 residues. The junction had 10 bases not matched to a gene; V was cut back by 4 bases and J by 0 bases. The CDR3 DNA is TGCGCCAGCAGCCGCCCTACACAGGGGGCGGGCTCCTACAATGAGCAGTTCTTC. This encodes CASSRPTQGAGSYNEQFF.

The CDR3 nucleotides read TGTGCCATCAGGGTTAGCGGCAATTCACCCCTCCACTTT. Translating it yields CAIRVSGNSPLHF. The V gene is TRBV10-3, the J gene TRBJ1-6; no clear D. The ends were cut back, 6 bases at V and 7 bases at J, with 10 bases in the middle. The germline V gene has CDR1 ENHRY and CDR2 SYGVKD. The CDR3 length is 13 residues.

The chain joins TRBV5-6 to TRBJ1-4; TRBD1 agrees at 9 bases. This CDR3 comprises 16 residues. The V gene's germline CDR1 is SGHDT and CDR2 YYEEEE. The V and J ends lost 2 bases and 0 bases, in that order; junction bases with no gene match: 2. The CDR3 is CASSFRQGATNEKLFF. The CDR3 nucleotides read TGTGCCAGCAGCTTTCGACAGGGGGCAACTAATGAAAAACTGTTTTTT.

This clone appeared a single time. V usage is TRBV5-1 and J usage is TRBJ1-4, with D perhaps TRBD1 (6 bases). The V end was cut by 4 bases, the J end by 4 bases, with 14 bases between. Germline V gene lookup returns CDR1 SGHRS and CDR2 YFSETQ. The CDR3 covers 15 residues. CDR3 nucleotide sequence: TGCGCCAGCAGCCCAGGACAGTTTTTTAATGAAAAACTGTTTTTT. This gives the protein CASSPGQFFNEKLFF. The variable domain in full, completed from reference TRBV5-1 and TRBJ1-4, reads KAGVTQTPRYLIKTRGQQVTLSCSPISGHRSVSWYQQTPGQGLQFLFEYFSETQRNKGNFPGRFSGRQFSNSRSEMNVSTLELGDSALYLCASSPGQFFNEKLFFGSGTQLSVL.

The chain couples TRBV6-5 to TRBJ2-1, with 8 bases aligning to TRBD2. The CDR3 covers 15 residues. The junction had 9 bases not matched to a gene; V was cut back by 3 bases and J by 8 bases. Per germline, CDR1 MNHEY and CDR2 SVGAGI. The CDR3 DNA reads as TGTGCCAGCAGTTATGGGCGGGGGGCCGTAGATGAGCAGTTCTTC. As protein: CASSYGRGAVDEQFF.